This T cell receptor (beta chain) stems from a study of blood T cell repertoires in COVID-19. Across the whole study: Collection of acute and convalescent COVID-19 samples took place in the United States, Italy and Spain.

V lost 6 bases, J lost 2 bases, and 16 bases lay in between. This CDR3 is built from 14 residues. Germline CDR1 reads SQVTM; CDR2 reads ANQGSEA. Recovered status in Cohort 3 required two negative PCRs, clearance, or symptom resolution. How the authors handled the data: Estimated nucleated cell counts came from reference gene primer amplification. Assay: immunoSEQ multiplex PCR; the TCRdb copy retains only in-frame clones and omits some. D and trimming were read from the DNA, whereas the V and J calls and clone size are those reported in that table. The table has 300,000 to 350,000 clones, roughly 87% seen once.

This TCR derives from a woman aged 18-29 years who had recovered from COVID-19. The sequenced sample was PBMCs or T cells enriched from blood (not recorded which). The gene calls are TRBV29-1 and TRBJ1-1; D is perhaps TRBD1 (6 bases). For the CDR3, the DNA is TGCAGCGTAGCAGTCCAGGGGCCCAACACTGAAGCTTTCTTT. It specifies CSVAVQGPNTEAFF.